What follows is one T cell receptor beta chain and its context. Enrollment excluded any patients with other autoimmune diseases, uncontrolled infections, pregnancy or lactation. The CDR3 has 14 amino acids. Trimming left V 2 bases short and J 8 bases short, with 12 bases between. CDR1 is SEHNR and CDR2 is FQNEAQ in the germline V gene (reference sequence). The entry originates in a study of Graves' ophthalmopathy and Graves' hyperthyroidism. Amplification targeted the TCR beta CDR3 regions, with RNA transcripts as the source material. The library came from an HTBI-primed first-round RT-PCR and a second-round multiplex PCR. MiXCR, applied by TCRdb to the multiplex PCR reads, yields one record per CDR3 protein. The data contain around 1.1 million distinct CDR3 sequences, about two fifths of them seen just once; the ten biggest clones take up 11%.

The TCR sequence derives from an adult man with Graves' hyperthyroidism. Material for sequencing was peripheral blood or thyroid tissue (not recorded which). The V call is TRBV7-9, the J call TRBJ1-4; D might be TRBD1 (5 bases). CDR3 in amino acids: CASSLRTQGEKLFF. The DNA for the CDR3 is TGTGCCAGCAGCTTAAGGACCCAGGGAGAAAAACTGTTTTTT.